This T cell receptor (beta chain) was found in a study of control samples from healthy donors and cancer patients (dated by TCRdb to 2020 to 2022). Counted from cysteine to phenylalanine, this CDR3 has 14 amino acids. The only DNA kept is the CDR3, 42 bases in frame from the first base. The germline V gene specifies KGHSH as CDR1 and LQKENI as CDR2. Clipping removes 2 bases from V and 2 bases from J, with 0 as the unmatched junction base count. Libraries were constructed by the immunoSEQ multiplex PCR assay. Sourced from immuneACCESS, this table was stored by TCRdb with only in-frame sequences that have V and J called. A share of the clones is absent; for the studies checked, an unresolved V gene accounts for under half, and the remainder has no known explanation. The sample has some 120,000 clones on record, just under 95% of them singletons. About 3.5% of the sample rests with the top ten. A note on this clone: This clone's antigen is unknown. Base qualities are not at hand, and no much larger clone is one base apart. This specimen includes other DNA sequences encoding the same CDR3.

The sequencing sample was made of blood. The sequence links TRBV18 to TRBJ1-5; TRBD1 matches 7 bases in the middle. This TCR came from a man younger than 45 in good health. This receptor carries the CDR3 CASSPGQGNQPQHF. The nucleotide sequence is given as TGTGCCAGCTCACCAGGACAGGGCAATCAGCCCCAGCATTTT.